The 2 T cell receptor beta chains presented below share a single source sample, sequenced in a study of T cell responses to AZD1222 COVID-19 vaccine. Clones were read by immunoSEQ multiplex PCR, and TCRdb kept only the in-frame ones, dropping some. The sample lists over 95,000 clones, 70% to 90% occurring once. The input for sequencing was peripheral blood, taken on day 0 of AZD1222 vaccination. These receptors originate from an adult in good health.

The chain combines TRBV4-1 with TRBJ2-2, with D perhaps assigned TRBD1 or TRBD2 (5 bases each). CDR1 and CDR2 (germline): MGHRA, YSYEKL. Deletions cut 2 bases from V and 0 bases from J, with 10 bases between. CDR3 size: 16 residues. The CDR3 DNA is TGCGCCAGCAGCCAATTTGAGGGGACGAACACCGGGGAGCTGTTTTTT. Translating it yields CASSQFEGTNTGELFF.

J is TRBJ1-2 and V is TRBV29-1, with D possibly matching TRBD1 (5 bases). Trimming removed 8 bases at V and 5 bases at J, with 18 bases between. This CDR3 comprises 13 residues. CDR1 is SQVTM and CDR2 is ANQGSEA in the germline V gene. The CDR3 coding sequence is TGCAGCACCTCTCGGGACGTCCTTTATGGCTACACCTTC. Translation gives CSTSRDVLYGYTF.